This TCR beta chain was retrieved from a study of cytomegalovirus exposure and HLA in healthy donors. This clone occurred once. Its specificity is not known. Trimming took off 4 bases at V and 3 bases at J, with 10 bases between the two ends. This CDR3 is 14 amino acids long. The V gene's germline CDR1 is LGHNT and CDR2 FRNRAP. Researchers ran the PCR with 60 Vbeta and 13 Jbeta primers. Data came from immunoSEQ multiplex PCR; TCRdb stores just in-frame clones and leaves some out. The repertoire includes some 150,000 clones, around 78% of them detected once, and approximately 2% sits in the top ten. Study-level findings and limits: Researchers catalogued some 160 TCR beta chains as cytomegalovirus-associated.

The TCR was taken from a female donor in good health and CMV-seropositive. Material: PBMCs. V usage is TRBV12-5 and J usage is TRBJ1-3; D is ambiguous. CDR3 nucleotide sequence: TGTGCTAGTGGTTCTCGGGGAGATGGAAACACCATATATTTT. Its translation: CASGSRGDGNTIYF.